This TCR beta chain was captured in a study of CD8+CD57+ T cells in acquired aplastic anemia. Study background: Sorted CD4+ and CD8+ cells gave a mean 3.2 ug DNA, range roughly 0.18 to 27.4 ug.

Patients sequenced had flow cytometry evidence of CD8+CD57+ cell expansion. Germline V gene data show CDR1 as LNHNV and CDR2 as YYDKDF (reference sequence). V was clipped by 5 bases and J by 4 bases, with 13 bases between them. This CDR3 has 14 residues. TCR beta VDJ and CDR3 were profiled, and genomic DNA was the template. One entry per CDR3 protein, called by TCRdb with MiXCR from the reads. The data hold around 430,000 distinct CDR3 sequences, with around a third observed a single time. This clonotype appeared many times. The chain links TRBV15 to TRBJ2-3; a weak D match, TRBD2 (5 bases). The TCR sequence derives from a human donor with aplastic anemia. The sequencing input was sorted CD4+, CD8+, or CD8+CD57+ T cells (not recorded which) from PBMCs. As DNA, the CDR3 is TGTGCCACCAGCGCAGGTAGCGCCCCAGATACGCAGTATTTT. Protein: CATSAGSAPDTQYF.